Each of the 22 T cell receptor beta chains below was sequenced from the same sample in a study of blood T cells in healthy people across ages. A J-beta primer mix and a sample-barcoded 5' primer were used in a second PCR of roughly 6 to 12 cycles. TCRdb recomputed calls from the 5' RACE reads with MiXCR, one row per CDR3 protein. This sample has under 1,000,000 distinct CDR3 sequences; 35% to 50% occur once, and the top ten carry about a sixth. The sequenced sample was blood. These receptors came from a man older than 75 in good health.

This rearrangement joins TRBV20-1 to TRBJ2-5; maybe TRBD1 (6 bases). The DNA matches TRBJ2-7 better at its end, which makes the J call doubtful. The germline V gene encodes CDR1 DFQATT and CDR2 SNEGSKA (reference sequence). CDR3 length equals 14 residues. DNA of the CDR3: TGCAGTGCTAGAGACCCCTCCAGGGGCAACGAGCAGTACTTC. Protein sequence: CSARDPSRGNEQYF.

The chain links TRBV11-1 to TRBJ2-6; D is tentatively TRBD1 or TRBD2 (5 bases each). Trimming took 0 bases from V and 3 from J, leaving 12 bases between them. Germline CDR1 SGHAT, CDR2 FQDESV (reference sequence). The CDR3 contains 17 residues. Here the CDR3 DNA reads TGTGCCAGCAGCTTAGCGGGACGGACGGGTGGGGCCAACGTCCTGACTTTC. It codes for CASSLAGRTGGANVLTF.

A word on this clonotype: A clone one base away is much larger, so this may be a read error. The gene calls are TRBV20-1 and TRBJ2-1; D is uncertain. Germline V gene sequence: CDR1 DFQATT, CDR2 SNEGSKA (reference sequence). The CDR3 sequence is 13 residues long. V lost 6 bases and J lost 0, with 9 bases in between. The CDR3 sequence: CSASPPSYNEQFF. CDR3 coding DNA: TGCAGTGCCAGCCCACCCTCCTACAATGAGCAGTTCTTC.

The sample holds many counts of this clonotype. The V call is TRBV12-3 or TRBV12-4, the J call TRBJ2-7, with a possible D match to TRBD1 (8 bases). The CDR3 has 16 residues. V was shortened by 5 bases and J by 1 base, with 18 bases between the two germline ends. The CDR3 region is CASSRGGGQESYEQYF. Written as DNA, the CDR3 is TGTGCCAGCAGTAGGGGAGGGGGACAGGAATCCTACGAGCAGTACTTC.

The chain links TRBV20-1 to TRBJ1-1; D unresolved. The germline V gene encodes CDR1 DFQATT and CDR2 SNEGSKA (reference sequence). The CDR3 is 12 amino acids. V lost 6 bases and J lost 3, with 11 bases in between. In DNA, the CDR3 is TGCAGTGCCCAACTTAGAGACACTGAAGCTTTCTTT. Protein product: CSAQLRDTEAFF.

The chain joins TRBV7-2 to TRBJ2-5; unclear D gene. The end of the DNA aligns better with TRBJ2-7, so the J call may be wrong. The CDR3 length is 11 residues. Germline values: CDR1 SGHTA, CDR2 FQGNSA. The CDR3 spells CASSTQIEQYF. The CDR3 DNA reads TGTGCCAGCAGCACCCAGATCGAGCAGTACTTC.

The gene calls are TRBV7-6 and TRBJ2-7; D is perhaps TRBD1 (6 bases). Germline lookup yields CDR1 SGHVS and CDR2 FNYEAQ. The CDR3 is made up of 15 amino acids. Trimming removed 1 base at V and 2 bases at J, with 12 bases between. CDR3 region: CASSLGAGVPYEQYF. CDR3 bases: TGTGCCAGCAGCTTAGGAGCAGGGGTCCCCTACGAGCAGTACTTC.

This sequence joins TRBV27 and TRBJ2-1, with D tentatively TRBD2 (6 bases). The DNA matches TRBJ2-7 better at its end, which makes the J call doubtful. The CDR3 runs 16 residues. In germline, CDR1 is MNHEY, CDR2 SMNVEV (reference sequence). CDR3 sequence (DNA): TGTGCCAGCAGTCCCCCTTCGGGGGAGACCTACAATGAGCAGTACTTC. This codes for CASSPPSGETYNEQYF.

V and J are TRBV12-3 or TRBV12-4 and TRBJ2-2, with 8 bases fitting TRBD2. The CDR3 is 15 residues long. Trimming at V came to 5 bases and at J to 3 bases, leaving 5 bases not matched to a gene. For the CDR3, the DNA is TGTGCCAGCAGTAAAAAACTAGCGGACACCGGGGAGCTGTTTTTT. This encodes CASSKKLADTGELFF.

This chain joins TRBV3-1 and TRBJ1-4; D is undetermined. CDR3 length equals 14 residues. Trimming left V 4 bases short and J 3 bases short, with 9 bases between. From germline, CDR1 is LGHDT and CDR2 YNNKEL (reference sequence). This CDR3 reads CASSLEAANEKLFF. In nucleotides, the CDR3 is TGTGCCAGCAGCCTCGAGGCGGCTAATGAAAAACTGTTTTTT. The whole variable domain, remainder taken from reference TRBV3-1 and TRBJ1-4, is DTAVSQTPKYLVTQMGNDKSIKCEQNLGHDTMYWYKQDSKKFLKIMFSYNNKELIINETVPNRFSPKSPDKAHLNLHINSLELGDSAVYFCASSLEAANEKLFFGSGTQLSVL.

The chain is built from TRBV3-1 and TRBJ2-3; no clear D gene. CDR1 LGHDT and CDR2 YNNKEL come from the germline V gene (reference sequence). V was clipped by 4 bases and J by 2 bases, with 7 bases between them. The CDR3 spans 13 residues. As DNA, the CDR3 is TGTGCCAGCAGCCGGCTAGACACAGATACGCAGTATTTT. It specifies CASSRLDTDTQYF.

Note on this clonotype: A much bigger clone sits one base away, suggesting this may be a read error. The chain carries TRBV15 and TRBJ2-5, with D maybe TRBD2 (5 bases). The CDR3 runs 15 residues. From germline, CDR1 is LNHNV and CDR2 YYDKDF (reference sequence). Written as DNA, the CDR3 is TGTGCCGCCAGCAGAGATGCGGGCGACCAAGAGACCCAGTACTTC. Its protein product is CAASRDAGDQETQYF.

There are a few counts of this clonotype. CDR3 protein: CSSDLQETQYF. CDR3 bases: TGCAGTTCCGACTTACAAGAGACCCAGTACTTC. V is TRBV20-1 and J is TRBJ2-5; the D is unclear. The CDR3 has 11 residues. Trimming pared 8 bases from V and 2 bases from J, leaving 9 bases between. CDR1 DFQATT and CDR2 SNEGSKA come from the germline V gene (reference sequence).

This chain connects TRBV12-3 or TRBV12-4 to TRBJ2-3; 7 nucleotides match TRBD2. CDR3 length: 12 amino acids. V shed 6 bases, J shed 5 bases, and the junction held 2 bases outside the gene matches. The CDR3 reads CASRGRGDTQYF. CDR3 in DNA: TGTGCCAGCAGGGGGAGGGGAGATACGCAGTATTTT.

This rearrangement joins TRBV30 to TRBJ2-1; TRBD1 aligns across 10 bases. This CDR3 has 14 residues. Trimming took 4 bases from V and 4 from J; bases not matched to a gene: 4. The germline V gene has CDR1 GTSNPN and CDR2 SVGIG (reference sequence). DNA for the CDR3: TGTGCCTGGACACCGGGACAGGGGTACAATGAGCAGTTCTTC. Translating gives CAWTPGQGYNEQFF.

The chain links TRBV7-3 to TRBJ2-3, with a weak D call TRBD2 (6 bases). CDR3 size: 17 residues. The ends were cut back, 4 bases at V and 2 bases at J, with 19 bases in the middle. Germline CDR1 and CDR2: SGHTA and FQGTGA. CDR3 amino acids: CASSSSPVAGLTDTQYF. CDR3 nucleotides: TGTGCCAGCAGCTCCTCCCCGGTGGCGGGACTCACAGATACGCAGTATTTT.

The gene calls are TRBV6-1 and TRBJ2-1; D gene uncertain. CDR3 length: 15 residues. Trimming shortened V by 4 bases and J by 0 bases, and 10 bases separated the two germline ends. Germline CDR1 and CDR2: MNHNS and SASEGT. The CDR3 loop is CASSAEARSYNEQFF. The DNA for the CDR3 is TGTGCCAGCAGTGCTGAGGCCCGCTCCTACAATGAGCAGTTCTTC.

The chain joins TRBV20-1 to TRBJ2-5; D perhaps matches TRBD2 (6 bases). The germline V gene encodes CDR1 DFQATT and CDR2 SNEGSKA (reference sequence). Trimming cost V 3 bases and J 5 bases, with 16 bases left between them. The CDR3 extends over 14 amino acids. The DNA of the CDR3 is TGCAGTGCTAGCTCCGGGGCCCGGGGGGAGACCCAGTACTTC. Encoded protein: CSASSGARGETQYF.

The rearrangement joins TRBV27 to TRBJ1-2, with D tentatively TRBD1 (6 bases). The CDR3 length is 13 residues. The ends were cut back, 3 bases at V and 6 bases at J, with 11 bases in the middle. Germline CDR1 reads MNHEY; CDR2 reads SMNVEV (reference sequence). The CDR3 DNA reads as TGTGCCAGCAGTTTCCGACAGGCTGATGGCTACACCTTC. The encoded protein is CASSFRQADGYTF.

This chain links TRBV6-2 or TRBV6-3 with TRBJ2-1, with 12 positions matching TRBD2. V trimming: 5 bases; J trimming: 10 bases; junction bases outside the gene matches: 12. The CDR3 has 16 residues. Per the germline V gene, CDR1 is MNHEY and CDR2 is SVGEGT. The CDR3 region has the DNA TGTGCCAGCAGTCCGACCACTAGCGGGAGGAAATGGGAGCAGTTCTTC. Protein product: CASSPTTSGRKWEQFF.

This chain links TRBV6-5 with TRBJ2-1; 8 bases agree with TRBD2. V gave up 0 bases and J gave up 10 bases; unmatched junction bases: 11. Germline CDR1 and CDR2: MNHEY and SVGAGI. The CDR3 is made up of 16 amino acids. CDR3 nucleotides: TGTGCCAGCAGTTACTCGGGTTTAGCGGGATCCTACGAGCAGTTCTTC. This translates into CASSYSGLAGSYEQFF.

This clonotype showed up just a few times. CDR3 in amino acids: CASSLGGLAGMNEQFF. CDR3 coding DNA: TGTGCCAGCAGCTTAGGGGGACTAGCGGGAATGAATGAGCAGTTCTTC. This chain connects TRBV7-2 to TRBJ2-1; 13 bases line up with TRBD2. Germline trimming cut 1 base from V and 7 bases from J; bases unmatched to any gene: 4. The CDR3 runs 16 residues. CDR1 SGHTA and CDR2 FQGNSA come from the germline V gene.